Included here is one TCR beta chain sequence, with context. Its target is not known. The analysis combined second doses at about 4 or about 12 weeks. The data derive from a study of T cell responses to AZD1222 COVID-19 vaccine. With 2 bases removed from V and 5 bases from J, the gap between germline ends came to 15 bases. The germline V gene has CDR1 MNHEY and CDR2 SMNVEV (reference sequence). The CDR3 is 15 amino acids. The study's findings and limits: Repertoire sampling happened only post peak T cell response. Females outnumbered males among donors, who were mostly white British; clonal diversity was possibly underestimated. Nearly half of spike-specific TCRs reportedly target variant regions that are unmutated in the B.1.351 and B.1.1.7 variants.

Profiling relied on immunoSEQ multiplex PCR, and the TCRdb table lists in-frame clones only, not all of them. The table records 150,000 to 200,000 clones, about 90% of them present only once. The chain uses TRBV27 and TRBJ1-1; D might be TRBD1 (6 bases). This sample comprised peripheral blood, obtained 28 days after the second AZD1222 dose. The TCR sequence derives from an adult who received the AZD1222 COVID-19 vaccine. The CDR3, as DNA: TGTGCCAGCAGTTTAATACAGGGAAGGGAGACTGAAGCTTTCTTT. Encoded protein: CASSLIQGRETEAFF.